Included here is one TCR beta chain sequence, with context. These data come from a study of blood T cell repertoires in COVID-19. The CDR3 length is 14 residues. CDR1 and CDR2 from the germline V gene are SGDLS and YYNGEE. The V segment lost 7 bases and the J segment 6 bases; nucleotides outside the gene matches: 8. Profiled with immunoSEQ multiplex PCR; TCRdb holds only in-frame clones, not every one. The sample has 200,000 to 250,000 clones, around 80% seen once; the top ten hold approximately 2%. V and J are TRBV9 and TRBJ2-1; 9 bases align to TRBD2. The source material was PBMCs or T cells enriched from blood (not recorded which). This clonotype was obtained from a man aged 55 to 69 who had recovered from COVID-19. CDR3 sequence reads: CASHTGTSFNEQFF. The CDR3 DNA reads TGTGCCAGCCATACCGGGACTAGCTTCAATGAGCAGTTCTTC.